A single sample is the source of the 21 T cell receptor beta chains below, sequenced in a study of shared T cell receptors in the human thymus. Profiled with immunoSEQ multiplex PCR; TCRdb holds only in-frame clones, not every one. The sample consists of roughly 550,000 clones, about 80% of them appearing once. The same data also contributed to another study, on human thymus T cells.

The sample taken for sequencing was thymocytes. These receptors were collected from a boy younger than two with a congenital heart defect.

This chain joins TRBV4-3 and TRBJ2-7; 9 positions agree with TRBD1. Looked up from germline, CDR1 is LGHNA and CDR2 is YSLEER. This CDR3 has 16 amino acids. J was trimmed by 5 bases and V by 2 bases; bases with no gene match: 10. CDR3 amino acids: CASSQPDRGDKDEQYF. CDR3 coding DNA: TGCGCCAGCAGCCAACCTGACAGGGGGGATAAGGACGAGCAGTACTTC.

The chain has TRBV6-5 and TRBJ1-2; possibly TRBD1 for D (5 bases). CDR3 size: 15 residues. CDR1 MNHEY and CDR2 SVGAGI come from the germline V gene. The V end was cut by 0 bases, the J end by 3 bases, with 11 bases between. CDR3 sequence (DNA): TGTGCCAGCAGTTACTCGGTCCGGGGGTACTATGGCTACACCTTC. This sequence encodes CASSYSVRGYYGYTF.

The chain couples TRBV5-1 to TRBJ2-1, with 12 bases aligning to TRBD2. Germline-derived CDR1 and CDR2 are SGHRS and YFSETQ. Unmatched junction bases numbered 8, after V lost 4 bases and J lost 0 bases. The CDR3 loop spans 18 amino acids. The CDR3 here is CASSARLAGVVSYNEQFF. The CDR3 nucleotides read TGCGCCAGCAGCGCGAGACTAGCGGGAGTGGTCTCCTACAATGAGCAGTTCTTC.

The chain joins TRBV10-3 to TRBJ2-1; 8 bases map to TRBD2. J gave up 10 bases and V 8 bases, and 13 bases lay outside the gene matches. Germline V lookup: CDR1 ENHRY, CDR2 SYGVKD. This CDR3 spans 14 amino acids. CDR3 region: CAIGVVGRVGEQFF. The CDR3 bases are TGTGCCATCGGAGTAGTCGGGAGGGTCGGCGAGCAGTTCTTC.

The chain is built from TRBV6-6 and TRBJ1-1; possible D gene TRBD1, 5 bases. Germline V gives CDR1 MNHNY, CDR2 SVGAGI (reference sequence). The CDR3 spans 13 residues. The V and J ends lost 6 bases and 3 bases respectively, with 11 bases between them. The CDR3 is CASRGRGDTEAFF. DNA for the CDR3: TGTGCCAGCAGGGGACGGGGGGACACTGAAGCTTTCTTT.

The chain joins TRBV5-4 to TRBJ2-3; weak D call: TRBD2 (6 bases). Trimming took 1 base from V and 1 from J, leaving 16 bases between them. CDR1 is SGHNT, CDR2 YYREEE, per germline (reference sequence). The length of the CDR3 is 17 residues. CDR3 loop: CASSLPGALKGTDTQYF. The CDR3, as DNA: TGTGCCAGCAGCTTGCCGGGAGCACTGAAAGGCACAGATACGCAGTATTTT.

This chain uses TRBV25-1 with TRBJ2-7, with 8 bases identical to TRBD1. The CDR3 length is 16 residues. From germline, CDR1 is MGHDK and CDR2 SYGVNS. V lost 5 bases and J lost 0; bases outside the gene matches: 9. CDR3 loop: CASSTLAGTGSYEQYF. CDR3 in DNA: TGTGCCAGCAGTACCCTGGCCGGGACAGGCTCCTACGAGCAGTACTTC.

This clone came up once. The CDR3 bases are TGTGCCGCCCACAGGTCTGGCTACACCTTC. It specifies CAAHRSGYTF. The rearrangement uses TRBV30 and TRBJ1-2; maybe TRBD1 (5 bases). Germline-derived CDR1 and CDR2 are GTSNPN and SVGIG (reference sequence). The V end lost 8 bases, the J end lost 7 bases, and 11 bases lay between the germline ends. The CDR3 contains 10 residues.

The V call is TRBV4-3, the J call TRBJ2-1, with 9 bases matching TRBD2. Germline-derived CDR1 and CDR2 are LGHNA and YSLEER. This CDR3 has 15 residues. The V and J ends lost 3 bases and 6 bases, in that order; junction bases with no gene match: 6. The CDR3 spells CASSQGLAIPNEQFF. The DNA for the CDR3 is TGCGCCAGCAGCCAGGGACTAGCAATCCCCAATGAGCAGTTCTTC.

V and J are TRBV15 and TRBJ2-1; 10 bases agree with TRBD2. Germline values: CDR1 LNHNV, CDR2 YYDKDF (reference sequence). V gave up 0 bases and J gave up 3 bases; unmatched junction bases: 14. CDR3 length equals 20 residues. This CDR3 reads CATSRDGRLAGARDYNEQFF. For the CDR3, the DNA is TGTGCCACCAGCAGAGATGGTAGGCTAGCGGGAGCGCGGGACTACAATGAGCAGTTCTTC.

The chain carries TRBV10-3 and TRBJ1-2, with 11 nucleotides matching TRBD1. CDR1 is ENHRY and CDR2 is SYGVKD in the germline V gene. The trim removed 4 bases at V and 6 bases at J, leaving 7 bases unmatched. This CDR3 is 15 amino acids long. The CDR3 region is CAISVSDRGPDGYTF. DNA for the CDR3: TGTGCCATCAGTGTTTCGGACAGGGGGCCTGATGGCTACACCTTC.

The chain combines TRBV11-2 with TRBJ2-3, with 10 bases fitting TRBD2. J gave up 5 bases and V 4 bases, and 3 bases lay outside the gene matches. Germline-derived CDR1 and CDR2 are SGHAT and FQNNGV. The length of the CDR3 is 14 residues. CDR3 residues: CASSSRTSGDTQYF. The CDR3, as DNA: TGTGCCAGCAGCTCGCGGACTAGCGGAGATACGCAGTATTTT. The full variable domain, its missing parts supplied by reference TRBV11-2 and TRBJ2-3, is EAGVAQSPRYKIIEKRQSVAFWCNPISGHATLYWYQQILGQGPKLLIQFQNNGVVDDSQLPKDRFSAERLKGVDSTLKIQPAKLEDSAVYLCASSSRTSGDTQYFGPGTRLTVL.

This clone turned up a few times. The chain carries TRBV2 and TRBJ2-6; D remains ambiguous. Germline V gene sequence: CDR1 SNHLY, CDR2 FYNNEI. The CDR3 totals 13 residues. Trimming cost V 6 bases and J 3 bases, with 6 bases left between them. The CDR3 loop is CASRSRGANVLTF. The CDR3 DNA sequence: TGTGCCAGCAGATCCCGTGGGGCCAACGTCCTGACTTTC. The full variable domain, its missing parts supplied by reference TRBV2 and TRBJ2-6, is EPEVTQTPSHQVTQMGQEVILRCVPISNHLYFYWYRQILGQKVEFLVSFYNNEISEKSEIFDDQFSVERPDGSNFTLKIRSTKLEDSAMYFCASRSRGANVLTFGAGSRLTVL.

The genes are TRBV4-3 and TRBJ2-2, with TRBD2 identical over 13 bases. Germline V gene sequence: CDR1 LGHNA, CDR2 YSLEER. J gave up 4 bases and V 0 bases, and 11 bases lay outside the gene matches. There are 20 residues in the CDR3. The CDR3 loop reads CASSQDRATSGRVSTGELFF. CDR3 nucleotide sequence: TGCGCCAGCAGCCAAGATAGGGCTACTAGCGGGAGGGTATCCACCGGGGAGCTGTTTTTT.

CDR3 protein: CASSVVVRDFLLDTQYF. Written as DNA, the CDR3 is TGTGCCAGCAGCGTAGTAGTAAGGGACTTCCTCCTAGATACGCAGTATTTT. The chain recombines TRBV9 with TRBJ2-3; D is possibly TRBD2 (6 bases). CDR1 SGDLS and CDR2 YYNGEE come from the germline V gene. Trimming took off 0 bases at V and 5 bases at J, with 19 bases between the two ends. The CDR3 has 17 residues.

The V gene is TRBV7-8, the J gene TRBJ2-7, with 8 bases that match TRBD2. This CDR3 spans 15 amino acids. The germline CDR1 and CDR2 sequences are SGHVS and FQNEAQ. V trimming: 3 bases; J trimming: 2 bases; junction bases outside the gene matches: 6. CDR3 nucleotides: TGTGCCAGCAGCTTTAAACTAGCGGCTGCCTACGAGCAGTACTTC. Residues: CASSFKLAAAYEQYF.

The chain has TRBV13 and TRBJ1-2, with D perhaps matching TRBD1 (5 bases). The CDR3 spans 16 residues. Trimming left V 1 base short and J 1 base short, with 13 bases between. Germline CDR1 PRHDT, CDR2 FYEKMQ (reference sequence). For the CDR3, the DNA is TGTGCCAGCAGCTTAGTACCCTACCAGGGTAACTATGGCTACACCTTC. This encodes CASSLVPYQGNYGYTF.

The gene calls are TRBV10-2 and TRBJ2-1, with 7 bases identical to TRBD1. Germline V gives CDR1 WSHSY, CDR2 SAAADI. V was pared by 7 bases and J by 6 bases, with 9 bases of the junction left unmatched. The CDR3 has 14 amino acids. CDR3 residues: CASTLTGVRNEQFF. CDR3 nucleotides: TGCGCCAGCACCTTAACAGGGGTACGCAATGAGCAGTTCTTC.

This sequence joins TRBV28 and TRBJ2-7; TRBD2 matches 11 bases. Germline values: CDR1 MDHEN, CDR2 SYDVKM. With 4 bases clipped from V and 3 bases from J, the junction kept 17 bases outside the gene matches. The CDR3 is 19 residues long. Written as DNA, the CDR3 is TGTGCCAGCAGTTCCCGACGAGTCCCTCCTAGCGGGAGGATCTACGAGCAGTACTTC. This codes for CASSSRRVPPSGRIYEQYF. Complete variable domain (other parts from reference TRBV28 and TRBJ2-7): DVKVTQSSRYLVKRTGEKVFLECVQDMDHENMFWYRQDPGLGLRLIYFSYDVKMKEKGDIPEGYSVSREKKERFSLILESASTNQTSMYLCASSSRRVPPSGRIYEQYFGPGTRLTVT.

The chain is built from TRBV19 and TRBJ1-4, with TRBD1 matching over 7 bases. Germline V gives CDR1 LNHDA, CDR2 SQIVND (reference sequence). V lost 5 bases to trimming and J lost 14 bases; unmatched junction nucleotides: 8. The CDR3 length is 12 residues. The CDR3 region is CASSATGDELFF. CDR3 sequence (DNA): TGTGCCAGTAGTGCCACAGGGGATGAGCTGTTTTTT.

This sequence joins TRBV5-1 and TRBJ2-1; no clear D. Germline assignment: CDR1 SGHRS and CDR2 YFSETQ. CDR3 length: 11 residues. Trimming took 4 bases from V and 8 from J, leaving 7 bases between them. CDR3 loop: CASSEADEQFF. The CDR3 nucleotides are TGCGCCAGCAGCGAGGCGGATGAGCAGTTCTTC.